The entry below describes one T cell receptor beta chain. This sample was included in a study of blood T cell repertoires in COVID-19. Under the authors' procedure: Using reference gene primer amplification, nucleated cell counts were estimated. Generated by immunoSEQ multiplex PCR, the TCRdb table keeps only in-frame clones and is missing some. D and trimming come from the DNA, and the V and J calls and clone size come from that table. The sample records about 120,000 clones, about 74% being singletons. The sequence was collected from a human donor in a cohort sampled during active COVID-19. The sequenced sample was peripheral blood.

The CDR3 spells CASSSMGAAFEQYF. In DNA, the CDR3 is TGTGCCAGCAGCTCAATGGGGGCAGCTTTCGAGCAGTACTTC. This sequence joins TRBV7-2 and TRBJ2-7; D possibly corresponds to TRBD1 (6 bases). Trimming removed 4 bases from V and 6 bases from J, with 16 bases in between. The CDR3 runs 14 residues. Germline V gene sequence: CDR1 SGHTA, CDR2 FQGNSA.